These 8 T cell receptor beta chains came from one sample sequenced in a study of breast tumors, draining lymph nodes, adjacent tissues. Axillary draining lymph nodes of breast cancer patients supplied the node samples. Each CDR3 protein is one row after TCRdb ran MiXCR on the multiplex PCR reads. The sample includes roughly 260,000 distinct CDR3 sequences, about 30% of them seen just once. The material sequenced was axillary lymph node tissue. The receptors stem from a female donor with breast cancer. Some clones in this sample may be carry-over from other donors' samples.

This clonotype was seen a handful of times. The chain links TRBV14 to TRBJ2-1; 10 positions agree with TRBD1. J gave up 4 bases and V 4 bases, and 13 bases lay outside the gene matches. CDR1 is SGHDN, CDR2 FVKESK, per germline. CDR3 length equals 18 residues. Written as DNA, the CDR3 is TGTGCCAGCAGCCCTTTAAATAGACAGGGGGCCGAATACAATGAGCAGTTCTTC. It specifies CASSPLNRQGAEYNEQFF.

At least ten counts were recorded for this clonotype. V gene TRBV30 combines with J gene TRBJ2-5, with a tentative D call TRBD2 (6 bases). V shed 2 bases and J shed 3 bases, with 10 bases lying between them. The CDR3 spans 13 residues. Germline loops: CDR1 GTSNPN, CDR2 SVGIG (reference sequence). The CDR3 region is CAWSLTRKETQYF. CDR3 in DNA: TGTGCCTGGAGTCTGACTAGAAAAGAGACCCAGTACTTC. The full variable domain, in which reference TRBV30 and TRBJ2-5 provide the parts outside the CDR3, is SQTIHQWPATLVQPVGSPLSLECTVEGTSNPNLYWYRQAAGRGLQLLFYSVGIGQISSEVPQNLSASRPQDRQFILSSKKLLLSDSGFYLCAWSLTRKETQYFGPGTRLLVL.

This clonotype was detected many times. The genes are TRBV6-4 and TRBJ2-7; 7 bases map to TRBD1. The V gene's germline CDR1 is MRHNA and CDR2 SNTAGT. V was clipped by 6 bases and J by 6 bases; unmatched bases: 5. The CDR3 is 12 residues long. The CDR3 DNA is TGTGCCAGCAGAGGGGGCTGGTGCGAGCAGTACTTC. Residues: CASRGGWCEQYF.

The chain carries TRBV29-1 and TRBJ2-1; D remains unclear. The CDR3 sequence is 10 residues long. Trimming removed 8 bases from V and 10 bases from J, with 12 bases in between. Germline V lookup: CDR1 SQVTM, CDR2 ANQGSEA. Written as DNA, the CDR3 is TGCAGCCCTGCCAATAGGGAGCAGTTCTTC. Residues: CSPANREQFF.

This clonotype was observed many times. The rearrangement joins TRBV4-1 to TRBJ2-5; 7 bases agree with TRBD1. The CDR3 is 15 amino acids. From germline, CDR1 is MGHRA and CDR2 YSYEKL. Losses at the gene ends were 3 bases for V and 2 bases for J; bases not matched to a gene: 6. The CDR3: CASSQTGILQETQYF. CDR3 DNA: TGCGCCAGCAGCCAGACAGGGATCCTACAAGAGACCCAGTACTTC.

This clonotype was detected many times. The CDR3: CASSPTLPSGANVLTF. CDR3 DNA: TGTGCCAGCAGCCCTACCCTGCCCTCTGGGGCCAACGTCCTGACTTTC. The chain employs TRBV7-9 and TRBJ2-6; no firm D call. The CDR3 runs 16 residues. Per the germline V gene, CDR1 is SEHNR and CDR2 is FQNEAQ (reference sequence). Trimming removed 5 bases from V and 0 bases from J, with 11 bases in between.

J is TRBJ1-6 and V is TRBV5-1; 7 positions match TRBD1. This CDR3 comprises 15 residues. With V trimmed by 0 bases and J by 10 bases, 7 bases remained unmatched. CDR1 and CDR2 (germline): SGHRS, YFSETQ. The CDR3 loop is CASSLGTGPGSPLHF. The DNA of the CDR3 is TGCGCCAGCAGCTTGGGGACAGGACCAGGATCACCCCTCCACTTT. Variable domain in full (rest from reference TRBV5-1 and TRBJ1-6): KAGVTQTPRYLIKTRGQQVTLSCSPISGHRSVSWYQQTPGQGLQFLFEYFSETQRNKGNFPGRFSGRQFSNSRSEMNVSTLELGDSALYLCASSLGTGPGSPLHFGNGTRLTVT.

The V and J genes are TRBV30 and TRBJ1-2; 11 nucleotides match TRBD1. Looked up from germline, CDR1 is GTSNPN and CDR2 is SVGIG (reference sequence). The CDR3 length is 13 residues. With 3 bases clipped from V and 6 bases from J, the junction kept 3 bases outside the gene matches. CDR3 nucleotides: TGTGCCTGGAGGGACAGGGGGCGCGATGGCTACACCTTC. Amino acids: CAWRDRGRDGYTF. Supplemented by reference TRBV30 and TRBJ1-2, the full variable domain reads SQTIHQWPATLVQPVGSPLSLECTVEGTSNPNLYWYRQAAGRGLQLLFYSVGIGQISSEVPQNLSASRPQDRQFILSSKKLLLSDSGFYLCAWRDRGRDGYTFGSGTRLTVV.